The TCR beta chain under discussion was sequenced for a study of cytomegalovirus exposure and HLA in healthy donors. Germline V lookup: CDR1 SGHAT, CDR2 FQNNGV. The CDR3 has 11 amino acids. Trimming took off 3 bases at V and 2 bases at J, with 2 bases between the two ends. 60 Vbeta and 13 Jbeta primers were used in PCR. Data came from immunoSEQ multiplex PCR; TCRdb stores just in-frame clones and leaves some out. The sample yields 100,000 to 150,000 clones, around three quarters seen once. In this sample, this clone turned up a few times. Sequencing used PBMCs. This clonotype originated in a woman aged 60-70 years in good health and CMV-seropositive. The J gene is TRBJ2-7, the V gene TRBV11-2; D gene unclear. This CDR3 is CASSFAYEQYF. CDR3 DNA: TGTGCCAGCAGCTTCGCCTACGAGCAGTACTTC.